These T cell receptor beta chains were read from a single sample in a study of T cell responses to AZD1222 COVID-19 vaccine. Assay: immunoSEQ multiplex PCR; the TCRdb copy retains only in-frame clones and omits some. The sample comprises roughly 80,000 clones, more than 90% of which are singletons, and approximately 4.5% rests with the top ten. The specimen comprised peripheral blood, sampled on day 0 of AZD1222 vaccination. The receptors stem from an adult in good health. Each CDR3 is given with its conserved first and last residue. The D gene is left open where the match is weak. Clone size is given for some rows only: seen once, a few or many times, or a class if the clone is expanded.

V,J,size,D,CDR3,DNA
TRBV5-5,TRBJ2-3,.,.,CASSLGAPDTQYF,TGTGCCAGCAGCTTGGGTGCCCCAGATACGCAGTATTTT
TRBV18,TRBJ1-1,.,.,CASSQAGNTEAFF,TGTGCCAGCTCACAGGCAGGGAACACTGAAGCTTTCTTT
TRBV3-1/TRBV3-2,TRBJ1-2,.,.,CASSQLRNYGYTF,TGTGCCAGCAGCCAGCTTCGGAACTATGGCTACACCTTC
TRBV6-5,TRBJ2-3,few,.,CASGWTALTDTQYF,TGTGCCAGCGGATGGACAGCTCTCACAGATACGCAGTATTTT
TRBV5-1,TRBJ2-3,.,.,CASSEGLAGSDTQYF,TGCGCCAGCAGCGAGGGACTCGCGGGCTCAGATACGCAGTATTTT
TRBV12-3/TRBV12-4,TRBJ1-2,few,.,CASSFGEGKRYTF,TGTGCCAGCAGTTTTGGGGAGGGAAAGCGCTACACCTTC
TRBV7-9,TRBJ2-3,once,TRBD2,CASSLVAGAFTDTQYF,TGTGCCAGCAGCTTAGTAGCGGGAGCTTTCACAGATACGCAGTATTTT
TRBV30,TRBJ1-6,.,.,CAWTPGGSPLHF,TGTGCCTGGACCCCCGGCGGTTCACCCCTCCACTTT
TRBV19,TRBJ1-2,few,.,CASSIDRQRGYTF,TGTGCCAGTAGTATAGATAGGCAGAGAGGCTACACCTTC
TRBV9,TRBJ2-5,.,.,CASSGGSRETQYF,TGTGCCAGCTCTGGAGGCAGTAGAGAGACCCAGTACTTC
TRBV5-1,TRBJ1-1,.,.,CASSSSGGTNTEAFF,TGCGCCAGCAGCTCCTCCGGGGGGACGAACACTGAAGCTTTCTTT
TRBV10-3,TRBJ1-2,.,.,CAILQARGYGYTF,TGTGCCATCCTTCAGGCCCGTGGCTATGGCTACACCTTC
TRBV7-6,TRBJ1-2,.,.,CASSLEPPTSSGYGYTF,TGTGCCAGCAGCTTAGAGCCCCCCACATCGTCGGGATATGGCTACACCTTC
TRBV19,TRBJ2-7,.,.,CASSIDLDTTQYF,TGTGCCAGTAGTATAGATCTGGACACTACGCAGTACTTC
TRBV18,TRBJ1-5,.,.,CASSLNRRSNQPQHF,TGTGCCAGCTCACTAAACAGACGGAGCAATCAGCCCCAGCATTTT
TRBV24-1,TRBJ1-2,once,TRBD1,CATSDSGTGAYGYTF,TGTGCCACCAGTGACTCCGGGACAGGGGCCTATGGCTACACCTTC
TRBV29-1,TRBJ1-3,once,.,CSVSRDTGNTIYF,TGCAGCGTTAGCCGGGACACCGGAAACACCATATATTTT
TRBV27,TRBJ2-7,.,.,CASSQQGFSYEQYF,TGTGCCAGCAGTCAGCAGGGTTTCTCCTACGAGCAGTACTTC
TRBV7-9,TRBJ2-1,.,.,CASSSTPGYNEQFF,TGTGCCAGCAGCTCCACTCCAGGGTACAATGAGCAGTTCTTC
TRBV7-3,TRBJ2-3,.,TRBD2,CASRSGLAGGPSTDTQYF,TGTGCCAGCAGATCGGGACTAGCGGGAGGGCCTAGCACAGATACGCAGTATTTT
TRBV21-1,TRBJ1-2,.,.,CASIKRGYTF,TGTGCCAGCATCAAGCGGGGCTACACCTTC
TRBV7-9,TRBJ1-2,few,.,CASSRQGYGYTF,TGTGCCAGCAGCCGTCAGGGATACGGCTACACCTTC
TRBV5-1,TRBJ1-1,once,.,CASSRRDLNTEAFF,TGCGCCAGCAGCCGGAGGGATCTGAACACTGAAGCTTTCTTT
TRBV30,TRBJ1-5,once,TRBD1,CAWSDRRTGGIGNQPQHF,TGTGCCTGGAGTGATAGGCGGACAGGGGGCATCGGCAATCAGCCCCAGCATTTT
TRBV19,TRBJ2-2,.,.,CASSIHAGTSTGELFF,TGTGCCAGTAGTATACACGCGGGAACGAGCACCGGGGAGCTGTTTTTT
TRBV5-6,TRBJ2-7,.,.,CASSSAASSYEQYF,TGTGCCAGCAGCTCTGCGGCAAGCTCCTACGAGCAGTACTTC
TRBV4-1,TRBJ1-5,.,.,CASSQSPAGYAFSTQPQHF,TGCGCCAGCAGCCAATCCCCGGCGGGATACGCCTTCAGCACTCAGCCCCAGCATTTT
TRBV30,TRBJ2-3,.,TRBD2,CAWNLAGDTQYF,TGTGCCTGGAACCTAGCGGGAGATACGCAGTATTTT